These T cell receptor beta chains were read from a single sample in a study of human T cells and chemical hapten exposure. TCRdb reprocessed the RACE reads via MiXCR and lists one record per CDR3 protein. The sample gives about 120,000 distinct CDR3 sequences, roughly 13% of which show up once; 2.5% to 3.5% is in the top ten. The material sequenced was whole blood, taken in connection with sensitization to the hapten diphenylcyclopropenone (DPC). These TCRs come from a woman aged 18 to 35 with alopecia areata. Some clones in this sample may be carry-over from other donors' samples. The CDR3 runs from the conserved cysteine through the conserved F or W. D genes are given only for firm matches. Only part of the rows carry a size: once, few, many, or a class if the clone is expanded.

length: 14; size: many; J: TRBJ1-1; V: TRBV27; D: .; CDR3: CASSLKQGNTEAFF; DNA: TGTGCCAGCAGTCTCAAACAGGGGAACACTGAAGCTTTCTTT
length: 18; size: few; J: TRBJ2-3; V: TRBV20-1; D: TRBD2; CDR3: CSAQTLAGGRVIADTQYF; DNA: TGCAGTGCACAGACACTAGCGGGGGGCAGGGTAATTGCAGATACGCAGTATTTT
length: 15; size: .; J: TRBJ2-7; V: TRBV7-2; D: .; CDR3: CASSHHGGDPYEQYF; DNA: TGTGCCAGCAGCCATCACGGCGGGGACCCCTACGAGCAGTACTTC
length: 15; size: many; J: TRBJ2-2; V: TRBV19; D: .; CDR3: CASSIRGAKTGELFF; DNA: TGTGCCAGTAGTATAAGGGGGGCTAAGACCGGGGAGCTGTTTTTT
length: 17; size: few; J: TRBJ2-3; V: TRBV6-2/TRBV6-3; D: TRBD2; CDR3: CASSVGLAGGLTDTQYF; DNA: TGTGCCAGCAGTGTCGGACTAGCGGGGGGCCTCACAGATACGCAGTATTTT
length: 15; size: many; J: TRBJ1-4; V: TRBV7-2; D: .; CDR3: CASSSSSLENEKLFF; DNA: TGTGCCAGCAGCTCTTCCAGTCTGGAGAATGAAAAACTGTTTTTT
length: 11; size: few; J: TRBJ2-1; V: TRBV28; D: .; CDR3: CASGNFLRGIF; DNA: TGTGCCAGCGGAAACTTCCTAAGGGGGATCTTC
length: 15; size: few; J: TRBJ2-1; V: TRBV20-1; D: TRBD1; CDR3: CSARSMGQKYNEQFF; DNA: TGCAGTGCTAGGAGTATGGGACAGAAGTACAATGAGCAGTTCTTC
length: 15; size: .; J: TRBJ1-6; V: TRBV12-3/TRBV12-4; D: TRBD1; CDR3: CASSRGQGAFSPLHF; DNA: TGTGCCAGCAGCAGAGGACAGGGGGCGTTCTCACCCCTCCACTTT
length: 14; size: few; J: TRBJ1-1; V: TRBV6-6; D: .; CDR3: CASSPTPQNTEAFF; DNA: TGTGCCAGCAGTCCTACCCCCCAGAACACTGAAGCTTTCTTT
length: 13; size: few; J: TRBJ2-7; V: TRBV11-3; D: .; CDR3: CASSPRTGVEQYF; DNA: TGTGCCAGCAGCCCTAGGACGGGGGTCGAGCAGTACTTC
length: 15; size: many; J: TRBJ2-3; V: TRBV6-2/TRBV6-3; D: .; CDR3: CASTDPSGITDTQYF; DNA: TGTGCCAGCACCGACCCGAGCGGCATCACAGATACGCAGTATTTT
length: 15; size: .; J: TRBJ2-1; V: TRBV20-1; D: .; CDR3: CSARDLTSGFDEQFF; DNA: TGCAGTGCTAGAGATCTTACGTCGGGCTTCGATGAGCAGTTCTTC
length: 15; size: few; J: TRBJ1-2; V: TRBV4-3; D: .; CDR3: CASSQLKGSNYGYTF; DNA: TGCGCCAGCAGCCAATTAAAAGGGTCGAACTATGGCTACACCTTC
length: 13; size: many; J: TRBJ2-7; V: TRBV18; D: .; CDR3: CASSPPSSYEQYF; DNA: TGTGCCAGCTCACCACCCAGCTCCTACGAGCAGTACTTC
length: 11; size: many; J: TRBJ1-1; V: TRBV6-2/TRBV6-3; D: .; CDR3: CASSYPTEAFF; DNA: TGTGCCAGCAGTTACCCCACTGAAGCTTTCTTT
length: 14; size: few; J: TRBJ1-1; V: TRBV7-9; D: .; CDR3: CASSSGASSTEAFF; DNA: TGTGCCAGCAGCTCCGGCGCGAGTTCCACTGAAGCTTTCTTT
length: 13; size: .; J: TRBJ2-3; V: TRBV7-2; D: .; CDR3: CASRKTSTDTQYF; DNA: TGTGCCAGCAGAAAGACTAGCACAGATACGCAGTATTTT
length: 14; size: many; J: TRBJ2-4; V: TRBV9; D: .; CDR3: CASSVGAAKNIQYF; DNA: TGTGCCAGCAGCGTAGGGGCGGCCAAAAACATTCAGTACTTC
length: 15; size: few; J: TRBJ2-7; V: TRBV6-6; D: TRBD1; CDR3: CASSYMDRAGYEQYF; DNA: TGTGCCAGCAGTTACATGGACAGGGCTGGCTACGAGCAGTACTTC
length: 16; size: .; J: TRBJ2-3; V: TRBV29-1; D: TRBD1; CDR3: CSVGDRTGASTDTQYF; DNA: TGCAGCGTCGGAGACCGGACAGGGGCTAGCACAGATACGCAGTATTTT
length: 13; size: .; J: TRBJ2-3; V: TRBV29-1; D: TRBD2; CDR3: CSVAGPSTDTQYF; DNA: TGCAGCGTAGCGGGGCCTAGCACAGATACGCAGTATTTT
length: 17; size: .; J: TRBJ2-1; V: TRBV7-9; D: TRBD2; CDR3: CASSLWTSGALYNEQFF; DNA: TGTGCCAGCAGCCTTTGGACTAGCGGGGCTCTTTACAATGAGCAGTTCTTC
length: 15; size: few; J: TRBJ1-5; V: TRBV6-2/TRBV6-3; D: TRBD1; CDR3: CASRHGQVSNQPQHF; DNA: TGTGCCAGCAGGCACGGACAGGTGAGCAATCAGCCCCAGCATTTT
length: 14; size: .; J: TRBJ2-2; V: TRBV13; D: TRBD2; CDR3: CASSLKGRAGELFF; DNA: TGTGCCAGCAGCTTGAAGGGGAGGGCCGGGGAGCTGTTTTTT
length: 18; size: many; J: TRBJ2-1; V: TRBV10-3; D: TRBD2; CDR3: CAISETSVEGTTDNEQFF; DNA: TGTGCCATCAGTGAGACCTCCGTGGAGGGGACTACCGACAATGAGCAGTTCTTC
length: 11; size: .; J: TRBJ2-2; V: TRBV12-3/TRBV12-4; D: .; CDR3: CASGRTGELFF; DNA: TGTGCCAGCGGGCGGACCGGGGAGCTGTTTTTT
length: 12; size: .; J: TRBJ2-2; V: TRBV4-1; D: .; CDR3: CASSHLTGELFF; DNA: TGCGCCAGCAGCCATTTAACCGGGGAGCTGTTTTTT
length: 14; size: .; J: TRBJ2-2; V: TRBV2; D: TRBD1; CDR3: CASIRDRGTGELFF; DNA: TGTGCCAGCATCCGGGACAGAGGGACCGGGGAGCTGTTTTTT
length: 14; size: .; J: TRBJ1-2; V: TRBV7-9; D: .; CDR3: CASSLMPEGYGYTF; DNA: TGTGCCAGCAGCTTAATGCCAGAAGGGTATGGCTACACCTTC
length: 20; size: few; J: TRBJ2-3; V: TRBV4-3; D: TRBD2; CDR3: CASSQRSPRRASGVTDTQYF; DNA: TGCGCCAGCAGCCAAAGATCCCCTCGGAGGGCTAGCGGGGTCACAGATACGCAGTATTTT
length: 14; size: many; J: TRBJ2-5; V: TRBV25-1; D: .; CDR3: CASRAPLTEETQYF; DNA: TGTGCCAGCAGAGCCCCCCTAACCGAGGAGACCCAGTACTTC
length: 15; size: few; J: TRBJ2-7; V: TRBV3-1; D: TRBD2; CDR3: CASSQQAGGSYEQYF; DNA: TGTGCCAGCAGCCAACAAGCGGGGGGTTCCTACGAGCAGTACTTC
length: 15; size: many; J: TRBJ2-2; V: TRBV20-1; D: .; CDR3: CSARDFSGDTGELFF; DNA: TGCAGTGCTAGAGATTTTTCAGGTGACACCGGGGAGCTGTTTTTT
length: 13; size: .; J: TRBJ1-1; V: TRBV29-1; D: .; CDR3: CSVERQHNTEAFF; DNA: TGCAGCGTTGAACGGCAGCACAACACTGAAGCTTTCTTT
length: 15; size: .; J: TRBJ1-2; V: TRBV5-1; D: .; CDR3: CASRTNTDYIYGYTF; DNA: TGCGCCAGCAGAACAAATACAGATTATATCTATGGCTACACCTTC
length: 12; size: few; J: TRBJ1-2; V: TRBV3-1; D: .; CDR3: CASSLLGLGYTF; DNA: TGTGCCAGCAGCCTACTAGGGCTCGGCTACACCTTC
length: 18; size: many; J: TRBJ1-2; V: TRBV18; D: .; CDR3: CASSLTRNIVGTSNGYTF; DNA: TGTGCCAGCTCCCTCACCCGGAACATTGTGGGGACCTCGAATGGCTACACCTTC
length: 13; size: many; J: TRBJ1-5; V: TRBV24-1; D: .; CDR3: CATRDREGEPQHF; DNA: TGTGCCACCAGGGACAGAGAGGGTGAGCCCCAGCATTTT
length: 14; size: few; J: TRBJ2-5; V: TRBV7-9; D: .; CDR3: CASSLDLNQETQYF; DNA: TGTGCCAGCAGCTTGGACTTAAACCAAGAGACCCAGTACTTC
length: 15; size: .; J: TRBJ2-7; V: TRBV11-2; D: TRBD1; CDR3: CASRLPGTGGHEQYF; DNA: TGTGCCAGCAGACTTCCCGGGACAGGGGGCCACGAGCAGTACTTC
length: 13; size: few; J: TRBJ1-1; V: TRBV29-1; D: TRBD1; CDR3: CSAKTGTNTEAFF; DNA: TGCAGCGCCAAGACAGGGACGAACACTGAAGCTTTCTTT
length: 14; size: .; J: TRBJ1-5; V: TRBV27; D: TRBD1; CDR3: CASSDRVSSQPQHF; DNA: TGTGCCAGCAGCGACAGGGTCTCCAGCCAGCCCCAGCATTTT